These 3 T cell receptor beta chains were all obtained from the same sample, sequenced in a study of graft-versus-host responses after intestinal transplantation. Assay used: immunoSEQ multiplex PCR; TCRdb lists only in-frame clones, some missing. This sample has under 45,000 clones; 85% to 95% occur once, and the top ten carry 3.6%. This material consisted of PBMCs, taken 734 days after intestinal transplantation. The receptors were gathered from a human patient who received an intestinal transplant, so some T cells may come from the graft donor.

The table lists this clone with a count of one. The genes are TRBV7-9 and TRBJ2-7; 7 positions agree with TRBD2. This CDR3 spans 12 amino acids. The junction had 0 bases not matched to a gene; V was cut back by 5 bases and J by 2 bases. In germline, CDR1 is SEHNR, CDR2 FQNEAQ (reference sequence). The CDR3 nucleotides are TGTGCCAGCAGCGGGGGGGCCTACGAGCAGTACTTC. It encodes CASSGGAYEQYF.

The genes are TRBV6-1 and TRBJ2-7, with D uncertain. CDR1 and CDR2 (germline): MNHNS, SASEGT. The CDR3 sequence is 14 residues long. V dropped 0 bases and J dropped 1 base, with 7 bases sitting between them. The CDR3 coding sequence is TGTGCCAGCAGTGAAGCAGAAACTTCCTACGAGCAGTACTTC. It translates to CASSEAETSYEQYF.

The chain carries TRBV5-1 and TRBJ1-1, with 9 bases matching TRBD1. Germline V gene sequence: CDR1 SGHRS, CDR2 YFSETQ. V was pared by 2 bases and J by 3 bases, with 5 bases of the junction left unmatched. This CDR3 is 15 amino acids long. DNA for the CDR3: TGCGCCAGCAGCTTCACAGGGGGCGGCGACACTGAAGCTTTCTTT. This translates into CASSFTGGGDTEAFF.